Listed here are 19 T cell receptor beta chains from one sample, sequenced in a study of T cell changes during pregnancy in multiple sclerosis. Clones were read by immunoSEQ multiplex PCR, and TCRdb kept only the in-frame ones, dropping some. The sample contains 77,000 or so clones, just over 90% of which appear only once. This specimen consisted of peripheral blood, obtained in the second trimester of pregnancy. Every receptor here comes from a female donor in good health, enrolled as a control in a pregnancy study.

This clone appeared a single time. The V call is TRBV27, the J call TRBJ1-1, with 7 bases aligning to TRBD1. V was pared by 3 bases and J by 5 bases, with 6 bases of the junction left unmatched. CDR1 and CDR2 (germline): MNHEY, SMNVEV (reference sequence). The CDR3 is made up of 14 amino acids. CDR3 nucleotide sequence: TGTGCCAGCAGTTTGCAGGGGGAAGGAACTGAAGCTTTCTTT. It specifies CASSLQGEGTEAFF.

The gene calls are TRBV4-2 and TRBJ2-2; 8 bases are a match to TRBD2. The CDR3 runs to 17 residues. The germline gives CDR1 LGHNA, CDR2 YNFKEQ. The junction had 5 bases not matched to a gene; V was cut back by 2 bases and J by 0 bases. The CDR3 DNA reads TGTGCCAGCAGCCAACGGGGAGCGGGAGCGAACACCGGGGAGCTGTTTTTT. Translating gives CASSQRGAGANTGELFF.

This rearrangement joins TRBV11-1 to TRBJ2-2, with TRBD1 identical over 7 bases. Unmatched junction bases numbered 3, after V lost 2 bases and J lost 0 bases. CDR3 length: 16 amino acids. Germline V gene sequence: CDR1 SGHAT, CDR2 FQDESV (reference sequence). Here the CDR3 reads CASSLLRGTNTGELFF. CDR3 in DNA: TGTGCCAGCAGCTTACTCAGGGGGACGAACACCGGGGAGCTGTTTTTT.

This chain uses TRBV5-4 with TRBJ2-7, with 8 bases fitting TRBD1. Losses at the gene ends were 4 bases for V and 6 bases for J; bases not matched to a gene: 9. The CDR3 runs 14 residues. Per germline, CDR1 SGHNT and CDR2 YYREEE (reference sequence). For the CDR3, the DNA is TGTGCCAGCAGCCTTGGACAGGGACCCGGCGAGCAGTACTTC. Its translation is CASSLGQGPGEQYF.

The gene calls are TRBV9 and TRBJ2-3; TRBD2 aligns across 9 bases. Germline V gene data show CDR1 as SGDLS and CDR2 as YYNGEE. The trim removed 3 bases at V and 2 bases at J, leaving 4 bases unmatched. This CDR3 region has 15 residues. This chain's CDR3 is CASSEGGGATDTQYF. CDR3 coding DNA: TGTGCCAGCAGCGAGGGCGGGGGGGCCACAGATACGCAGTATTTT.

This clone came up once. The rearrangement uses TRBV7-2 and TRBJ2-5; D is ambiguous. The germline gives CDR1 SGHTA, CDR2 FQGNSA. The CDR3 extends over 12 amino acids. V was cut by 5 bases and J by 7 bases, with 11 bases left in between. CDR3 in DNA: TGTGCCAGCAGCGCCGTTAGAGGGACCCAGTACTTC. This translates into CASSAVRGTQYF. Looking up the rest from reference TRBV7-2 and TRBJ2-5 gives the full variable domain: GAGVSQSPSNKVTEKGKDVELRCDPISGHTALYWYRQSLGQGLEFLIYFQGNSAPDKSGLPSDRFSAERTGGSVSTLTIQRTQQEDSAVYLCASSAVRGTQYFGPGTRLLVL.

This rearrangement joins TRBV7-9 to TRBJ1-1; 8 nucleotides line up with TRBD1. CDR1 is SEHNR and CDR2 is FQNEAQ in the germline V gene (reference sequence). The CDR3 length is 13 residues. V gave up 5 bases and J gave up 4 bases; unmatched junction bases: 3. Here the CDR3 reads CASSPTGGTEAFF. The CDR3, as DNA: TGTGCCAGCAGCCCAACAGGGGGCACTGAAGCTTTCTTT.

Only a few counts were recorded for this clone. The chain carries TRBV7-9 and TRBJ1-2; 11 bases fit TRBD1. V dropped 3 bases and J dropped 8; count of bases not matched to a gene: 5. The germline V gene encodes CDR1 SEHNR and CDR2 FQNEAQ (reference sequence). This CDR3 is built from 14 residues. CDR3 DNA sequence: TGTGCCAGCAGCTTGGAGGACAGGGGGCGCGGCTACACCTTC. It yields the protein CASSLEDRGRGYTF.

This chain links TRBV9 with TRBJ2-1; 10 bases fit TRBD2. Per germline, CDR1 SGDLS and CDR2 YYNGEE. The CDR3 contains 16 residues. V lost 3 bases to trimming and J lost 7 bases; unmatched junction nucleotides: 10. DNA of the CDR3: TGTGCCAGCAGCGCGATCGCTAGCGGGGGTTATAATGAGCAGTTCTTC. Translating gives CASSAIASGGYNEQFF.

DNA for the CDR3: TGTGCCAGCAGCTCACCGGGACAGGTCTACGAGCAGTACTTC. Protein product: CASSSPGQVYEQYF. J is TRBJ2-7 and V is TRBV7-9; TRBD1 matches at 8 bases. The V gene end was trimmed by 4 bases and the J gene end by 3 bases; junction bases not matched to a gene: 5. The CDR3 sequence is 14 residues long. Germline V lookup: CDR1 SEHNR, CDR2 FQNEAQ (reference sequence).

This chain joins TRBV4-3 and TRBJ1-1; no firm D call. Germline V gene data show CDR1 as LGHNA and CDR2 as YSLEER. The CDR3 length is 15 residues. V lost 1 base and J 6 bases, leaving 15 bases between the germline ends. In DNA form, the CDR3 reads TGCGCCAGCAGCCAAGGAAGGGCAGCGGCGGCTGAAGCTTTCTTT. It specifies CASSQGRAAAAEAFF.

CDR3 amino acids: CASSLLGASNSPLHF. Here the CDR3 DNA reads TGTGCCAGCAGTTTACTGGGGGCCAGTAATTCACCCCTCCACTTT. V is TRBV27 and J is TRBJ1-6; maybe TRBD1 (6 bases). Trimming cost V 2 bases and J 6 bases, with 11 bases left between them. The CDR3 spans 15 residues. CDR1 and CDR2 from the germline V gene are MNHEY and SMNVEV (reference sequence).

The gene calls are TRBV5-4 and TRBJ1-4, with TRBD1 as a possible D gene (5 bases). Germline lookup yields CDR1 SGHNT and CDR2 YYREEE (reference sequence). V gave up 0 bases and J gave up 8 bases, with 11 bases separating them. The CDR3 runs 14 residues. In DNA form, the CDR3 reads TGTGCCAGCAGCTTGGATTTTCAGGGCGAAAAACTGTTTTTT. Protein product: CASSLDFQGEKLFF.

This clone was observed a single time. This chain connects TRBV27 to TRBJ2-1; 7 bases fit TRBD2. Unmatched junction bases numbered 17, after V lost 4 bases and J lost 8 bases. Germline-derived CDR1 and CDR2 are MNHEY and SMNVEV (reference sequence). The CDR3 loop spans 17 amino acids. CDR3: CASSYQRGLVGSDEQFF. CDR3 DNA sequence: TGTGCCAGCAGTTACCAGCGCGGACTAGTAGGCTCCGATGAGCAGTTCTTC.

The rearrangement uses TRBV6-1 and TRBJ2-7; TRBD1 is a possible D gene (5 bases). CDR1 is MNHNS, CDR2 SASEGT, per germline. This CDR3 is built from 14 residues. Deletions cut 7 bases from V and 2 bases from J, with 15 bases between. As DNA, the CDR3 is TGTGCCAGCATGAGAGACAGAGATCCCTACGAGCAGTACTTC. Translation: CASMRDRDPYEQYF.

The table lists this clone with a count of one. V is TRBV28 and J is TRBJ1-1, with D unresolved. This CDR3 is built from 14 residues. CDR1 MDHEN and CDR2 SYDVKM come from the germline V gene. The V and J ends lost 5 bases and 1 base respectively, with 11 bases between them. The CDR3 sequence is CASSVIQKNTEAFF. The CDR3 bases are TGTGCCAGCAGTGTGATCCAGAAGAACACTGAAGCTTTCTTT.

The V call is TRBV7-2, the J call TRBJ1-2, with a possible D match to TRBD1 (5 bases). From germline, CDR1 is SGHTA and CDR2 FQGNSA. The V and J ends lost 4 bases and 3 bases respectively, with 9 bases between them. The CDR3 contains 13 residues. CDR3 sequence: CASSSRGYYGYTF. The CDR3 DNA is TGTGCCAGCAGCTCAAGGGGTTACTATGGCTACACCTTC.

This clone came up once. This chain uses TRBV19 with TRBJ2-3; 12 bases agree with TRBD2. Germline lookup yields CDR1 LNHDA and CDR2 SQIVND (reference sequence). Trimming removed 1 base from V and 5 bases from J; junction bases left unmatched: 7. This CDR3 has 17 amino acids. CDR3 bases: TGTGCCAGTAGTATAGCGAGACTAGCGGGGGTCGGAGATACGCAGTATTTT. It codes for CASSIARLAGVGDTQYF. Full variable domain (rest looked up from reference TRBV19 and TRBJ2-3): DGGITQSPKYLFRKEGQNVTLSCEQNLNHDAMYWYRQDPGQGLRLIYYSQIVNDFQKGDIAEGYSVSREKKESFPLTVTSAQKNPTAFYLCASSIARLAGVGDTQYFGPGTRLTVL.

The gene calls are TRBV11-3 and TRBJ2-7; no definite D call. This CDR3 is built from 14 residues. Germline loops: CDR1 SGHNT, CDR2 YENEEA. V was clipped by 6 bases and J by 0 bases, with 12 bases between them. The CDR3 DNA reads TGTGCCAGCAGAAAGACCGGGTACTCCTACGAGCAGTACTTC. Its translation: CASRKTGYSYEQYF.